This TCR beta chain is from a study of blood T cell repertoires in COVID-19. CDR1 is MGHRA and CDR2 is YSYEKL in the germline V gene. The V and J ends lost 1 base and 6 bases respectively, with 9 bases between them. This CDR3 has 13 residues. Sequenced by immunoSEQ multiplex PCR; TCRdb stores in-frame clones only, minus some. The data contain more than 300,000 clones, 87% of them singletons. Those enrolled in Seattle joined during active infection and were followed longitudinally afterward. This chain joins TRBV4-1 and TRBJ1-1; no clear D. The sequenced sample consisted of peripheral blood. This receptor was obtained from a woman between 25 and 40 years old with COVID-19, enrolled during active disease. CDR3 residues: CASSQVGGPEAFF. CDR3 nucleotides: TGCGCCAGCAGCCAAGTCGGAGGCCCTGAAGCTTTCTTT.